Listed below are T cell receptor beta chains from one sample, sequenced in a study of T cell repertoires in cytomegalovirus infection. TCRdb processed the reads anew with MiXCR; each CDR3 protein has one entry. The sample contains some 160,000 distinct CDR3 sequences, more than 15% of which appear only once. Input material: CD8+ T cells from PBMCs. The receptors shown here come from a human donor in good health (CMV status not recorded). Some clones in this sample may be carry-over from other donors' samples. The CDR3 runs from the conserved cysteine through the conserved F or W. Some rows mark clone size as missing; the rest say once, few, many or name a class of expanded clone.

j_gene: TRBJ2-7
v_gene: TRBV6-5
abundance: few
CDR3aa: CASSPSGTTYEQYF

j_gene: TRBJ2-7
v_gene: TRBV7-9
abundance: few
CDR3aa: CASSSSRAPLSYEQYF

j_gene: TRBJ1-5
v_gene: TRBV28
abundance: few
CDR3aa: CASSLRDAWQPQHF

j_gene: TRBJ2-1
v_gene: TRBV6-2/TRBV6-3
abundance: NA
CDR3aa: CASSYRQGPSSYNEQFF

j_gene: TRBJ2-7
v_gene: TRBV7-3
abundance: NA
CDR3aa: CASSMGLGPTYEQYF

j_gene: TRBJ2-7
v_gene: TRBV7-2
abundance: few
CDR3aa: CASRFSGSLNEQYF

j_gene: TRBJ2-5
v_gene: TRBV7-8
abundance: NA
CDR3aa: CASSSRTRDRGTETQYF

j_gene: TRBJ2-1
v_gene: TRBV7-9
abundance: NA
CDR3aa: CASSPQFRDRIYNEQFF

j_gene: TRBJ1-1
v_gene: TRBV7-9
abundance: few
CDR3aa: CASSIRDRGPEAFF

j_gene: TRBJ2-7
v_gene: TRBV28
abundance: NA
CDR3aa: CASSTGYHEQYF